This T cell receptor (beta chain) was recorded in a study of blood T cell repertoires in COVID-19. Looking at the study overall: Some COVID-19 samples were acute and others convalescent; all came from the United States, Italy and Spain. In each case, the material was cDNA or gDNA derived from T cells, B-cell-depleted T cells, or PBMCs.

Authors' methods: Nucleated cell number was recorded as an estimate derived from reference gene primer amplification. Libraries were prepared by immunoSEQ multiplex PCR; TCRdb keeps only in-frame clonotypes and omits some of them. That table supplies the V and J calls and clone size; D and trimming were determined from the DNA. The sample includes under 250,000 clones, around 88% of them seen just once. The sequenced sample was peripheral blood. This clonotype was obtained from a man aged 40-50 years with active or convalescent COVID-19.

The CDR3 DNA reads as TGTGCCAGTAGTTCCCGCCCCGGCGGGGGTCACTACGAGCAGTACTTC. It encodes CASSSRPGGGHYEQYF. The genes are TRBV19 and TRBJ2-7; TRBD2 matches 7 bases. Germline assignment: CDR1 LNHDA and CDR2 SQIVND (reference sequence). This CDR3 is built from 16 residues. V dropped 5 bases and J dropped 3; count of bases not matched to a gene: 13.